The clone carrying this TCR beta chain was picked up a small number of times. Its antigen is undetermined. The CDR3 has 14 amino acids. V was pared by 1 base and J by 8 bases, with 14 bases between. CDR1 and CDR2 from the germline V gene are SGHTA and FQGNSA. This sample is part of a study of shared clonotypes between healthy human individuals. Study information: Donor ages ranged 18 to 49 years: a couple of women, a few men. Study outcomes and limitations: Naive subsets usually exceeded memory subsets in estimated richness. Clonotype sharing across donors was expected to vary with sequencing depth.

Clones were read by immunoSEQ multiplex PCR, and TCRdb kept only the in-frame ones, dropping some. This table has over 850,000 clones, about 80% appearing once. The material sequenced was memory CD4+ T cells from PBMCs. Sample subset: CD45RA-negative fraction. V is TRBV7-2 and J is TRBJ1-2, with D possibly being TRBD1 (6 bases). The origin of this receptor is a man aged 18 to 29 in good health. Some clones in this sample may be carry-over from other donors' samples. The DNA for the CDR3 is TGTGCCAGCAGCTTAGTATGGGGGCGCGACGGCTACACCTTC. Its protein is CASSLVWGRDGYTF.